These T cell receptor beta chains were read from a single sample in a study of shared T cell receptors in the human thymus. The protocol was immunoSEQ multiplex PCR, while the TCRdb copy is restricted to in-frame clones and leaves out a portion. This sample has 500,000 to 750,000 clones, with approximately 90% found just once. This same sample was also taken into another study, of human thymus T cells.

The sequencing input was thymocytes. These TCRs come from a boy under two years old with a congenital heart defect. CDR3s include the opening cysteine and the closing phenylalanine or tryptophan. A D gene is named only where the DNA matches it firmly. Rows give clone size only sometimes, using once, few, many, or a class for an expanded clone.

TRBJ1-3 | TRBV6-5 | . | . | CASSDSISGNTIYF | TGTGCCAGCAGTGACAGCATTTCTGGAAACACCATATATTTT
TRBJ1-5 | TRBV15 | . | TRBD1 | CATSRNTRDRGRQPQHF | TGTGCCACCAGCCGCAACACCCGGGACAGGGGGCGTCAGCCCCAGCATTTT
TRBJ1-1 | TRBV11-2 | . | TRBD1 | CASSSLGQGRRTEAFF | TGTGCCAGCAGCTCCCTGGGACAGGGGAGGCGCACTGAAGCTTTCTTT
TRBJ2-1 | TRBV2 | . | . | CASTESWGRNNEQFF | TGTGCCAGCACCGAGTCATGGGGGCGAAACAATGAGCAGTTCTTC
TRBJ2-1 | TRBV5-6 | . | . | CASRQWRAPFNEQFF | TGTGCCAGCAGACAATGGAGGGCCCCTTTCAATGAGCAGTTCTTC
TRBJ2-2 | TRBV7-9 | . | TRBD1 | CASSTGQGGTGELFF | TGTGCCAGCAGCACTGGACAGGGGGGCACCGGGGAGCTGTTTTTT
TRBJ2-1 | TRBV7-7 | . | . | CASSLGQGILNEQFF | TGTGCCAGCAGCTTAGGCCAGGGCATCCTCAATGAGCAGTTCTTC
TRBJ2-1 | TRBV19 | . | TRBD1 | CASSVNTGQKYNEQFF | TGTGCCAGTAGTGTGAATACGGGACAGAAATACAATGAGCAGTTCTTC
TRBJ2-7 | TRBV28 | . | . | CASSTTTAYEQYF | TGTGCCAGCAGCACCACGACAGCGTACGAGCAGTACTTC
TRBJ2-7 | TRBV6-5 | . | . | CASSTRDSTPYEQYF | TGTGCCAGCAGCACCCGGGACTCTACCCCCTACGAGCAGTACTTC
TRBJ2-3 | TRBV28 | . | TRBD1 | CASSPGGVTDTQYF | TGTGCCAGCAGTCCAGGGGGCGTCACAGATACGCAGTATTTT
TRBJ1-1 | TRBV4-2 | . | TRBD1 | CASSQPGQGVNNPGRNTEAFF | TGTGCCAGCAGCCAACCGGGACAGGGGGTAAACAATCCGGGACGGAACACTGAAGCTTTCTTT
TRBJ1-3 | TRBV6-5 | . | . | CASAPTIGNTIYF | TGTGCCTCTGCACCGACTATTGGAAACACCATATATTTT
TRBJ1-1 | TRBV19 | . | . | CASSINPAGFDTEAFF | TGTGCCAGTAGTATAAACCCTGCAGGGTTTGACACTGAAGCTTTCTTT
TRBJ1-4 | TRBV5-1 | few | . | CASSLSGKLFF | TGCGCCAGCAGCTTGTCGGGAAAACTGTTTTTT
TRBJ1-1 | TRBV7-8 | . | TRBD1 | CASSPRTGGTEAFF | TGTGCCAGCAGCCCCAGGACAGGAGGAACTGAAGCTTTCTTT
TRBJ2-1 | TRBV25-1 | few | TRBD2 | CASRGGTSDHEQFF | TGTGCCAGCAGGGGTGGGACTAGCGACCATGAGCAGTTCTTC
TRBJ2-1 | TRBV5-1 | . | . | CASSLSDEQFF | TGCGCCAGCAGCTTGTCGGATGAGCAGTTCTTC
TRBJ2-1 | TRBV27 | . | . | CASPPGCRDGRDCNEQFF | TGTGCCAGCCCCCCCGGGTGTCGTGACGGGAGAGATTGCAATGAGCAGTTCTTC
TRBJ2-1 | TRBV25-1 | . | TRBD1 | CASSAAGTGEHNEQFF | TGTGCCAGCAGTGCGGCGGGGACAGGGGAACACAATGAGCAGTTCTTC
TRBJ1-2 | TRBV15 | . | . | CATSRDREGYGYTF | TGTGCCACCAGCAGAGATCGGGAGGGCTATGGCTACACCTTC
TRBJ1-4 | TRBV7-9 | . | . | CASSLPGGPTNEKLFF | TGTGCCAGCAGCCTCCCGGGGGGACCAACTAATGAAAAACTGTTTTTT
TRBJ2-3 | TRBV4-1 | . | . | CASSQDAAIGPDTQYF | TGCGCCAGCAGCCAAGATGCAGCGATTGGCCCAGATACGCAGTATTTT
TRBJ2-1 | TRBV6-4 | few | . | CASSDSGKSSYNEQFF | TGTGCCAGCAGTGACTCGGGCAAGAGCTCCTACAATGAGCAGTTCTTC
TRBJ1-2 | TRBV6-5 | . | . | CASRTRRENGYTF | TGTGCCAGCAGGACGAGGAGGGAAAACGGCTACACCTTC
TRBJ1-5 | TRBV7-8 | . | . | CASSLVFVRDSNQPQHF | TGTGCCAGCAGCTTAGTTTTCGTCAGGGATAGCAATCAGCCCCAGCATTTT
TRBJ2-1 | TRBV27 | . | . | CASSLRGRSYNEQFF | TGTGCCAGCAGTTTACGGGGGAGGAGTTACAATGAGCAGTTCTTC
TRBJ2-7 | TRBV10-2 | . | . | CASRTHVRGVGYEQYF | TGCGCCAGCAGGACCCACGTCAGGGGAGTTGGCTACGAGCAGTACTTC
TRBJ2-1 | TRBV9 | . | TRBD1 | CASSPGQGGNNEQFF | TGTGCCAGCAGCCCGGGACAGGGGGGAAACAATGAGCAGTTCTTC
TRBJ2-7 | TRBV27 | . | TRBD2 | CASSFTSGRDYEQYF | TGTGCCAGCAGTTTCACTAGCGGGAGGGACTACGAGCAGTACTTC
TRBJ2-3 | TRBV27 | . | . | CASSRASGHTQYF | TGTGCCAGCAGCCGCGCCAGCGGCCATACGCAGTATTTT
TRBJ2-2 | TRBV4-1 | . | TRBD2 | CASSQVLVAGGKSGELFF | TGCGCCAGCAGCCAAGTTTTGGTAGCGGGAGGGAAATCCGGGGAGCTGTTTTTT
TRBJ2-1 | TRBV29-1 | few | . | CSVERSYNNEQFF | TGCAGCGTTGAGAGGTCCTACAACAATGAGCAGTTCTTC
TRBJ2-7 | TRBV18 | . | TRBD2 | CASSPGLAGDLRYF | TGTGCCAGCTCTCCGGGACTAGCGGGAGATTTGCGGTACTTC
TRBJ2-1 | TRBV6-5 | . | . | CASSKGRGSYNEQFF | TGTGCCAGCAGTAAGGGGCGGGGCTCCTACAATGAGCAGTTCTTC
TRBJ2-7 | TRBV4-1 | . | . | CASSQDRRVTYEQYF | TGCGCCAGCAGCCAAGATAGACGGGTGACCTACGAGCAGTACTTC
TRBJ2-3 | TRBV5-4 | . | . | CASRPGVARGNTDTQYF | TGTGCCAGCAGACCGGGGGTAGCGAGAGGTAACACAGATACGCAGTATTTT
TRBJ2-3 | TRBV11-3 | . | . | CASSLESSGAAPQDTQYF | TGTGCCAGCAGCTTAGAGTCATCGGGTGCGGCTCCTCAAGATACGCAGTATTTT
TRBJ2-3 | TRBV4-2 | . | TRBD2 | CASSQDSTSGSTDTQYF | TGTGCCAGCAGCCAAGACAGCACTAGCGGGAGCACAGATACGCAGTATTTT
TRBJ1-4 | TRBV6-6 | . | . | CASRPGRAQEKLFF | TGTGCCAGCAGGCCGGGGAGGGCTCAAGAAAAACTGTTTTTT
TRBJ2-1 | TRBV7-3 | . | . | CASSSKGEGSYNEQFF | TGTGCCAGCAGCTCCAAGGGAGAAGGCTCCTACAATGAGCAGTTCTTC
TRBJ2-3 | TRBV4-2 | . | . | CASSQDTQGRSQLEGRWVVDTQYF | TGTGCCAGCAGCCAAGATACTCAGGGTCGGTCGCAGTTGGAAGGACGTTGGGTGGTAGATACGCAGTATTTT
TRBJ2-1 | TRBV11-2 | . | TRBD2 | CASIPGAGGRPQFF | TGTGCCAGCATCCCGGGGGCGGGAGGCCGCCCCCAGTTCTTC
TRBJ2-5 | TRBV9 | . | TRBD2 | CASSTGTSGSPAQETQYF | TGTGCCAGCAGCACCGGGACTAGCGGTTCTCCCGCCCAAGAGACCCAGTACTTC
TRBJ2-5 | TRBV6-6 | . | TRBD2 | CASIPPGGDQETQYF | TGTGCCAGCATCCCACCGGGAGGAGACCAAGAGACCCAGTACTTC
TRBJ2-3 | TRBV27 | . | . | CASSPRTLWPDTQYF | TGTGCCAGCAGTCCCCGGACACTTTGGCCAGATACGCAGTATTTT
TRBJ2-2 | TRBV5-8 | . | TRBD2 | CASSPLAGRDHKGWELFF | TGTGCCAGCAGCCCACTAGCGGGCCGCGATCATAAAGGCTGGGAGCTGTTTTTT
TRBJ2-7 | TRBV7-2 | . | TRBD1 | CASSFPDRVYEQYF | TGTGCCAGCAGCTTCCCGGACAGGGTCTACGAGCAGTACTTC
TRBJ1-5 | TRBV19 | . | . | CASTEQKGGGNQPQHF | TGTGCCAGTACGGAACAAAAAGGGGGGGGTAATCAGCCCCAGCATTTT
TRBJ2-2 | TRBV10-1 | once | TRBD2 | CASSLTRVAGRVGELFF | TGCGCCAGCAGTCTTACTCGGGTAGCGGGAAGGGTCGGGGAGCTGTTTTTT
TRBJ1-6 | TRBV6-1 | . | . | CASSEEALTRDSPLHF | TGTGCCAGCAGTGAAGAAGCGCTAACCCGGGATTCACCCCTCCACTTT
TRBJ2-1 | TRBV5-1 | . | . | CASRGVSSYNEQFF | TGCGCCAGCAGAGGGGTAAGCTCCTACAATGAGCAGTTCTTC
TRBJ2-2 | TRBV5-4 | . | . | CASSLSSGTDTGELFF | TGTGCCAGCAGCTTGTCGTCCGGGACTGACACCGGGGAGCTGTTTTTT
TRBJ2-1 | TRBV7-3 | . | TRBD1 | CASSPVPGQGRHEQFF | TGTGCCAGCAGCCCAGTACCGGGACAGGGGCGGCATGAGCAGTTCTTC
TRBJ2-7 | TRBV4-1 | . | . | CASSQEWRRPYEQYF | TGCGCCAGCAGCCAAGAGTGGAGGAGACCCTACGAGCAGTACTTC
TRBJ1-2 | TRBV6-6 | once | . | CASRRRGLSPNYGYTF | TGTGCCAGCAGGAGGCGGGGACTCTCCCCAAACTATGGCTACACCTTC
TRBJ2-1 | TRBV18 | . | . | CASSPFGEQFF | TGTGCCAGCTCCCCGTTCGGTGAGCAGTTCTTC